These 26 T cell receptor beta chains originate from one sample sequenced in a study of Tregs in tolerant kidney transplant recipients. TCRdb's table, derived via immunoSEQ multiplex PCR, lists solely in-frame clones and lacks some. The sample records fewer than 100,000 clones, around 93% being singletons. Here the sequenced sample was Tregs from blood, taken before the transplant. The receptors derive from a human donor who received a combined kidney and bone marrow transplant.

The J gene is TRBJ1-6, the V gene TRBV7-9; D is possibly TRBD1 (5 bases). The CDR3 length is 15 residues. V shed 8 bases and J shed 1 base, with 12 bases lying between them. CDR1 and CDR2 (germline): SEHNR, FQNEAQ (reference sequence). In nucleotides, the CDR3 is TGTGCCAGCGGATCAGGGTTTTCCTATAATTCACCCCTCCACTTT. This gives the protein CASGSGFSYNSPLHF.

This clone has only one observation. The chain links TRBV6-6 to TRBJ2-3; the D gene is possibly TRBD2 (6 bases). The CDR3 length is 14 residues. CDR1 is MNHNY and CDR2 is SVGAGI in the germline V gene (reference sequence). The V and J ends lost 4 bases and 0 bases respectively, with 8 bases between them. The CDR3 nucleotides read TGTGCCAGCAGTTCCGGGACTAGCACAGATACGCAGTATTTT. Residues: CASSSGTSTDTQYF.

This clone has just a few counts. The rearrangement joins TRBV5-6 to TRBJ2-3; no clear D. The CDR3 totals 16 residues. V lost 4 bases, J lost 1 base, and 16 bases lay in between. Germline V gene sequence: CDR1 SGHDT, CDR2 YYEEEE. CDR3 nucleotide sequence: TGTGCCAGCAGCCGTGGTGGGTTCGCGGGCACAGATACGCAGTATTTT. Protein product: CASSRGGFAGTDTQYF. Variable domain in full (rest from reference TRBV5-6 and TRBJ2-3): DAGVTQSPTHLIKTRGQQVTLRCSPKSGHDTVSWYQQALGQGPQFIFQYYEEEERQRGNFPDRFSGHQFPNYSSELNVNALLLGDSALYLCASSRGGFAGTDTQYFGPGTRLTVL.

The chain employs TRBV5-1 and TRBJ2-2; D unresolved. CDR1 is SGHRS and CDR2 is YFSETQ in the germline V gene. The CDR3 has 13 residues. V gave up 4 bases and J gave up 4 bases, with 8 bases separating them. Written as DNA, the CDR3 is TGCGCCAGCAGCGGGATGAGCACCGGGGAGCTGTTTTTT. Protein: CASSGMSTGELFF.

The sample holds a few counts of this clone. The chain joins TRBV9 to TRBJ2-5; 7 bases align to TRBD2. This CDR3 contains 17 residues. Germline lookup yields CDR1 SGDLS and CDR2 YYNGEE. V lost 3 bases, J lost 0 bases, and 11 bases stayed unmatched. In DNA form, the CDR3 reads TGTGCCAGCAGCGCCCCTGCGGGGGTGGGGTACCAAGAGACCCAGTACTTC. This encodes CASSAPAGVGYQETQYF.

The genes are TRBV19 and TRBJ2-1; D is uncertain. This CDR3 has 15 amino acids. V was cut by 5 bases and J by 9 bases, with 20 bases left in between. Germline assignment: CDR1 LNHDA and CDR2 SQIVND (reference sequence). The CDR3 DNA sequence: TGTGCCAGTAGTTCCGCGTCCAATCTGGGTAGTGAGCAGTTCTTC. It codes for CASSSASNLGSEQFF.

This sequence joins TRBV9 and TRBJ1-2; D is possibly TRBD1 (5 bases). V lost 0 bases to trimming and J lost 8 bases, with 14 bases between them. CDR3 length: 14 amino acids. Germline V gives CDR1 SGDLS, CDR2 YYNGEE. CDR3 in DNA: TGTGCCAGCAGCGTAGGAGGAGGGGAGAACGGCTACACCTTC. Protein: CASSVGGGENGYTF.

In this sample, this clone turned up a few times. V and J are TRBV11-2 and TRBJ1-1; 8 bases are shared with TRBD1. V lost 5 bases and J lost 5; bases outside the gene matches: 7. CDR3 length equals 14 residues. Germline lookup yields CDR1 SGHAT and CDR2 FQNNGV. The CDR3 bases are TGTGCCAGCAGCCTTCGGACAGGGAAGACTGAAGCTTTCTTT. Amino acid sequence: CASSLRTGKTEAFF.

The J gene is TRBJ1-5, the V gene TRBV19; maybe TRBD1 (6 bases). The length of the CDR3 is 15 residues. V lost 3 bases, J lost 4 bases, and 13 bases lay in between. The V gene's germline CDR1 is LNHDA and CDR2 SQIVND (reference sequence). The CDR3 DNA reads as TGTGCCAGTAGTATTCCGGGACATACAAATCAGCCCCAGCATTTT. Its protein product is CASSIPGHTNQPQHF.

V is TRBV2 and J is TRBJ1-4; D possibly corresponds to TRBD1 (6 bases). The V gene's germline CDR1 is SNHLY and CDR2 FYNNEI. V was cut by 3 bases and J by 8 bases, with 10 bases left in between. The length of the CDR3 is 13 residues. CDR3: CASSDRGREKLFF. The CDR3 nucleotides read TGTGCCAGCAGTGACAGGGGACGCGAAAAACTGTTTTTT.

The chain's CDR3 is CASRGAGNTGELFF. DNA for the CDR3: TGTGCCAGCAGAGGGGCAGGGAACACCGGGGAGCTGTTTTTT. The chain combines TRBV2 with TRBJ2-2, with TRBD1 as a possible D gene (5 bases). With 6 bases removed from V and 1 base from J, the gap between germline ends came to 9 bases. In germline, CDR1 is SNHLY, CDR2 FYNNEI. The CDR3 is 14 amino acids.

The CDR3 DNA reads TGTGCCAGCAGCTTGTGGGGAGGGCCAGAAACCCAGTACTTC. It translates to CASSLWGGPETQYF. The J gene is TRBJ2-5, the V gene TRBV5-4; 7 bases line up with TRBD2. CDR3 length equals 14 residues. V lost 1 base, J lost 8 bases, and 8 bases stayed unmatched. Germline lookup yields CDR1 SGHNT and CDR2 YYREEE (reference sequence). Together with reference TRBV5-4 and TRBJ2-5, the CDR3 gives the full variable domain: ETGVTQSPTHLIKTRGQQVTLRCSSQSGHNTVSWYQQALGQGPQFIFQYYREEENGRGNFPPRFSGLQFPNYSSELNVNALELDDSALYLCASSLWGGPETQYFGPGTRLLVL.

The chain joins TRBV7-8 to TRBJ2-7, with 8 bases aligning to TRBD2. Germline lookup yields CDR1 SGHVS and CDR2 FQNEAQ. V dropped 1 base and J dropped 3; count of bases not matched to a gene: 8. The CDR3 has 16 amino acids. The DNA of the CDR3 is TGTGCCAGCAGCTTAGATTGGAGCGGGAGTGGCTACGAGCAGTACTTC. Its protein product is CASSLDWSGSGYEQYF.

V usage is TRBV28 and J usage is TRBJ2-3; D possibly matches TRBD1 or TRBD2 (5 bases each). CDR1 is MDHEN and CDR2 is SYDVKM in the germline V gene. V gave up 2 bases and J gave up 3 bases, with 9 bases separating them. This CDR3 contains 14 residues. CDR3 sequence (DNA): TGTGCCAGCAGTTTACAGGGAGAAACAGATACGCAGTATTTT. Translated: CASSLQGETDTQYF.

This clone was counted only a few times. This sequence joins TRBV4-3 and TRBJ1-2, with D hard to call. The length of the CDR3 is 13 residues. The germline V gene has CDR1 LGHNA and CDR2 YSLEER. Trimming stripped 2 bases from V and 4 bases from J, with 8 bases between. CDR3 loop: CASSQTSGYGYTF. CDR3 nucleotides: TGCGCCAGCAGCCAAACTTCCGGCTATGGCTACACCTTC.

The chain combines TRBV30 with TRBJ1-4, with 8 nucleotides matching TRBD1. Losses at the gene ends were 1 base for V and 8 bases for J; bases not matched to a gene: 3. The CDR3 spans 13 residues. Germline loops: CDR1 GTSNPN, CDR2 SVGIG (reference sequence). The CDR3, as DNA: TGTGCCTGGAGTGGGACAGGGAAGGAAAAACTGTTTTTT. Protein: CAWSGTGKEKLFF.

Written as DNA, the CDR3 is TGCGCCAGCACCTGGGTCTCGGGACTAGCGGGAGTAGGTGAGCAGTTCTTC. This codes for CASTWVSGLAGVGEQFF. The chain combines TRBV10-2 with TRBJ2-1; TRBD2 aligns across 14 bases. This CDR3 is built from 17 residues. V lost 7 bases, J lost 9 bases, and 14 bases stayed unmatched. CDR1 is WSHSY and CDR2 is SAAADI in the germline V gene.

The J gene is TRBJ2-7, the V gene TRBV5-4; D is unclear. Germline loops: CDR1 SGHNT, CDR2 YYREEE (reference sequence). This CDR3 spans 13 amino acids. Trimming cost V 0 bases and J 4 bases, with 8 bases left between them. CDR3 loop: CASSLGEGYEQYF. CDR3 nucleotides: TGTGCCAGCAGCTTGGGTGAAGGGTACGAGCAGTACTTC.

This chain uses TRBV5-4 with TRBJ2-7; D unresolved. Germline V gene sequence: CDR1 SGHNT, CDR2 YYREEE (reference sequence). V was clipped by 4 bases and J by 1 base, with 12 bases between them. The CDR3 is 14 residues long. This CDR3 is CASSASIRSYEQYF. CDR3 sequence (DNA): TGTGCCAGCAGCGCCTCGATACGGTCCTACGAGCAGTACTTC.

This chain uses TRBV18 with TRBJ2-1, with 10 bases matching TRBD2. The germline V gene encodes CDR1 KGHSH and CDR2 LQKENI. V shed 6 bases, J shed 1 base, and the junction held 6 bases outside the gene matches. This CDR3 is 16 amino acids long. The CDR3 reads CASSTSTSGSYNEQFF. The CDR3 bases are TGTGCCAGCTCCACTTCGACTAGCGGGTCCTACAATGAGCAGTTCTTC.

This chain joins TRBV2 and TRBJ2-7, with D maybe TRBD2 (6 bases). V lost 4 bases to trimming and J lost 6 bases, with 19 bases between them. The length of the CDR3 is 15 residues. CDR1 and CDR2 (germline): SNHLY, FYNNEI. CDR3 sequence reads: CASSAGEHAQTEQYF. As DNA, the CDR3 is TGTGCCAGCAGTGCGGGGGAGCACGCCCAGACCGAGCAGTACTTC. Variable domain in full (rest from reference TRBV2 and TRBJ2-7): EPEVTQTPSHQVTQMGQEVILRCVPISNHLYFYWYRQILGQKVEFLVSFYNNEISEKSEIFDDQFSVERPDGSNFTLKIRSTKLEDSAMYFCASSAGEHAQTEQYFGPGTRLTVT.

This chain links TRBV5-6 with TRBJ2-1, with 11 nucleotides matching TRBD1. V shed 4 bases, J shed 7 bases, and the junction held 16 bases outside the gene matches. The germline V gene encodes CDR1 SGHDT and CDR2 YYEEEE. There are 18 residues in the CDR3. The DNA of the CDR3 is TGTGCCAGCAGCCGGGGACCGCCTGGACAGGGGGCCCGTAATGAGCAGTTCTTC. Translated: CASSRGPPGQGARNEQFF.

CDR3 nucleotides: TGTGCCATCGGGACTCCGAACTACGAGCAGTACTTC. Translating it yields CAIGTPNYEQYF. This chain links TRBV10-3 with TRBJ2-7, with a possible D match to TRBD2 (6 bases). The CDR3 consists of 12 residues. Trimming left V 8 bases short and J 3 bases short, with 11 bases between. Per germline, CDR1 ENHRY and CDR2 SYGVKD.

V usage is TRBV6-7 and J usage is TRBJ1-3, with TRBD1 identical over 9 bases. TRBV6-7 is an ORF, with its function uncertain. J gave up 6 bases and V 0 bases, and 6 bases lay outside the gene matches. The CDR3 loop spans 16 amino acids. In DNA form, the CDR3 reads TGTGCCAGCAGTTACTCGAATAGGGACAGGGTAAACACCATATATTTT. Translating it yields CASSYSNRDRVNTIYF.

The chain employs TRBV18 and TRBJ2-7, with a weak D call TRBD1 (6 bases). The length of the CDR3 is 13 residues. V shed 2 bases and J shed 7 bases, with 12 bases lying between them. CDR1 KGHSH and CDR2 LQKENI come from the germline V gene. CDR3 residues: CASSPGERGEQYF. The CDR3 nucleotides read TGTGCCAGCTCACCAGGAGAGAGGGGGGAGCAGTACTTC.

The sample holds one count of this clone. This chain connects TRBV7-6 to TRBJ1-3; D ambiguous. Germline CDR1 SGHVS, CDR2 FNYEAQ. Deletions cut 5 bases from V and 0 bases from J, with 8 bases between. This CDR3 spans 14 amino acids. CDR3 sequence reads: CASSPQDSGNTIYF. CDR3 nucleotides: TGTGCCAGCAGCCCGCAGGACTCTGGAAACACCATATATTTT.